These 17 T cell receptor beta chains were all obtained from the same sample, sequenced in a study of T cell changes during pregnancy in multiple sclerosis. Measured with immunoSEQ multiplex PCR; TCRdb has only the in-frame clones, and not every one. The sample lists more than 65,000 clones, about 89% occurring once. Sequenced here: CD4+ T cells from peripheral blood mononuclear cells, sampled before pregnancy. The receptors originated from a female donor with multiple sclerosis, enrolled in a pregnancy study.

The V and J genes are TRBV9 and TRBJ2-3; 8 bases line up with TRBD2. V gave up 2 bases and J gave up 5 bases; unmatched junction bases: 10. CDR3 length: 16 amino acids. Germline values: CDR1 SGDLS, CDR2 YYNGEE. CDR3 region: CASSVLSGEWGDTQYF. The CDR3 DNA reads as TGTGCCAGCAGCGTGCTTAGCGGGGAATGGGGAGATACGCAGTATTTT.

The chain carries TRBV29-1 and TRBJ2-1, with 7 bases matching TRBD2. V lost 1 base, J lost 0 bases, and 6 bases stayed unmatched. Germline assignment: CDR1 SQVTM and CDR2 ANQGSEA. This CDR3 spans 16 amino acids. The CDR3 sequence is CSVEGGGGPSYNEQFF. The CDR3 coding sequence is TGCAGCGTTGAAGGGGGGGGTGGACCCTCCTACAATGAGCAGTTCTTC.

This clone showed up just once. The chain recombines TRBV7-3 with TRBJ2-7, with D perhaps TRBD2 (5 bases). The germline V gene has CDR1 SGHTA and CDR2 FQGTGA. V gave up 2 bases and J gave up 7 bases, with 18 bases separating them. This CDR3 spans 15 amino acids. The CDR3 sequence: CASSLRPGFPDEQYF. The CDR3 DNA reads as TGTGCCAGCAGCTTACGCCCGGGGTTTCCGGATGAGCAGTACTTC.

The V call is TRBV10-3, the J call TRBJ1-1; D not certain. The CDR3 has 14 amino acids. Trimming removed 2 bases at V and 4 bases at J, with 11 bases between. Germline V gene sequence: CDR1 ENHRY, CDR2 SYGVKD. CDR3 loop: CAISEDRGITEAFF. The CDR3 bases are TGTGCCATCAGTGAGGATCGAGGGATCACTGAAGCTTTCTTT.

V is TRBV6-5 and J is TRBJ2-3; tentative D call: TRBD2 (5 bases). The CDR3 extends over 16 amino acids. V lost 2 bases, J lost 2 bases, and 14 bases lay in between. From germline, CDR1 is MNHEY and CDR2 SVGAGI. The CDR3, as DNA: TGTGCCAGCAGTTACGGACTTTCCGATACCACAGATACGCAGTATTTT. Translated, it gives CASSYGLSDTTDTQYF.

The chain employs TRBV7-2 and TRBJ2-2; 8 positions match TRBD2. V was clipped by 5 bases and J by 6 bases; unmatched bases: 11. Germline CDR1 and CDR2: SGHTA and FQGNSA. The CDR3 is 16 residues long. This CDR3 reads CASSVVRLATAGELFF. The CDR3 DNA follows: TGTGCCAGCAGCGTGGTGAGACTAGCGACTGCCGGGGAGCTGTTTTTT.

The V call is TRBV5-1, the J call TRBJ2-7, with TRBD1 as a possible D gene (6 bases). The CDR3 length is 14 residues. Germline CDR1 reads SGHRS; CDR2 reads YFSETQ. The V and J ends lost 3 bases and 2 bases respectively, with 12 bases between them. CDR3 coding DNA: TGCGCCAGCAGCTACCTTACAGGGACCTACGAGCAGTACTTC. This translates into CASSYLTGTYEQYF.

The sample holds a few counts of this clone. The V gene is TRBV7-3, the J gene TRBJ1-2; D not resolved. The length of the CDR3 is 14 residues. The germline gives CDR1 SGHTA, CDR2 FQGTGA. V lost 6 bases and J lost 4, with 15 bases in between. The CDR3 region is CASSIPGVSYGYTF. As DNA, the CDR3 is TGTGCCAGCAGTATACCGGGAGTGAGCTATGGCTACACCTTC.

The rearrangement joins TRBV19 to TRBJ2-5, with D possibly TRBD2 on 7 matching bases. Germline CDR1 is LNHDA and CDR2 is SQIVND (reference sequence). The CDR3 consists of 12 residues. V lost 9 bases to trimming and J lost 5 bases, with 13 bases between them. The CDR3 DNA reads TGTGCCAGCGGGGGGCCCCGTGAGACCCAGTACTTC. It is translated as CASGGPRETQYF.

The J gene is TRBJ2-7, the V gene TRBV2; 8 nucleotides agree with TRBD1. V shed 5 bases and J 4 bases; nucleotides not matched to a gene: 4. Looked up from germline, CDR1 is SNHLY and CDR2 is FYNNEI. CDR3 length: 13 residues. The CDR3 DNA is TGTGCCAGCAGTATTGGACAGGGTTACGAGCAGTACTTC. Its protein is CASSIGQGYEQYF.

This chain's CDR3 is CASSSWGGGTQETQYF. CDR3 bases: TGCGCCAGCAGCTCTTGGGGCGGGGGGACACAAGAGACCCAGTACTTC. This chain uses TRBV5-1 with TRBJ2-5, with 8 bases matching TRBD2. The CDR3 covers 16 residues. Trimming took 3 bases from V and 2 from J; bases not matched to a gene: 9. Germline V gene lookup returns CDR1 SGHRS and CDR2 YFSETQ.

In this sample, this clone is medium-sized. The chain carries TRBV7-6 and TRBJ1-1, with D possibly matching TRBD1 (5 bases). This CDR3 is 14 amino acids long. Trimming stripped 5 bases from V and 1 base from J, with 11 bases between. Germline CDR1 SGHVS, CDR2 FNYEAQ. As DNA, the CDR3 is TGTGCCAGCAGCGCACAGGTGTCGAACACTGAAGCTTTCTTT. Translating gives CASSAQVSNTEAFF.

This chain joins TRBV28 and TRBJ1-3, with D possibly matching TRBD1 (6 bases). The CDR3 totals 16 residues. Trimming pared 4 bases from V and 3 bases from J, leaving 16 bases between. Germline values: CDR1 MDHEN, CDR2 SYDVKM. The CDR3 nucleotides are TGTGCCAGCAGTTACAGGGCCCGTCGTTTTGGAAACACCATATATTTT. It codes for CASSYRARRFGNTIYF.

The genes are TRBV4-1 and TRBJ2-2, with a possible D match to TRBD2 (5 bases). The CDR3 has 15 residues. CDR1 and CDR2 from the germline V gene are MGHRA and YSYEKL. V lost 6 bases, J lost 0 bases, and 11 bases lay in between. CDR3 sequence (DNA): TGCGCCAGCAGGCGGGTGGGGTCGAACACCGGGGAGCTGTTTTTT. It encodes CASRRVGSNTGELFF.

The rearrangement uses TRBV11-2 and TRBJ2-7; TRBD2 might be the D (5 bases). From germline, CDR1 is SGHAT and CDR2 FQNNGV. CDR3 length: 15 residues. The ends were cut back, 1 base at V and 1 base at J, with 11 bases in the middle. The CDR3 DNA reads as TGTGCCAGCAGCTTAGTTGTCGGGGAGTCCTACGAGCAGTACTTC. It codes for CASSLVVGESYEQYF. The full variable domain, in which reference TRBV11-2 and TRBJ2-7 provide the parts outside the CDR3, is EAGVAQSPRYKIIEKRQSVAFWCNPISGHATLYWYQQILGQGPKLLIQFQNNGVVDDSQLPKDRFSAERLKGVDSTLKIQPAKLEDSAVYLCASSLVVGESYEQYFGPGTRLTVT.

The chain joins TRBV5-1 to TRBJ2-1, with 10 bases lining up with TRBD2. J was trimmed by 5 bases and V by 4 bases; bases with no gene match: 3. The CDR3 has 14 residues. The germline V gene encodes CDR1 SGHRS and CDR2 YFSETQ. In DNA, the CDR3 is TGCGCCAGCAGCGGCGGACTAGCGGACAATGAGCAGTTCTTC. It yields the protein CASSGGLADNEQFF. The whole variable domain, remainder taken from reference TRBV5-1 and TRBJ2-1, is KAGVTQTPRYLIKTRGQQVTLSCSPISGHRSVSWYQQTPGQGLQFLFEYFSETQRNKGNFPGRFSGRQFSNSRSEMNVSTLELGDSALYLCASSGGLADNEQFFGPGTRLTVL.

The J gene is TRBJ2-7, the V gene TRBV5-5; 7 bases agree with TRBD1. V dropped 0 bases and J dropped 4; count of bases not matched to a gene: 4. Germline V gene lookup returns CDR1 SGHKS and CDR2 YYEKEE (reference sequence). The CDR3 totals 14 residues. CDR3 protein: CASSLAGTVYEQYF. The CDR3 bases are TGTGCCAGCAGCTTGGCTGGGACAGTGTACGAGCAGTACTTC.